The present T cell receptor beta chain was sequenced within a study of T cell responses to AZD1222 COVID-19 vaccine. CDR3 length equals 14 residues. The V gene's germline CDR1 is SGHAT and CDR2 FQNNGV. Trimming removed 3 bases from V and 1 base from J, with 9 bases in between. Analyses pooled second doses at about 4 or about 12 weeks. Concerning this clone itself: What it binds is unknown.

Produced via immunoSEQ multiplex PCR; TCRdb's table is partial and in-frame only. The data contain approximately 79,000 clones, about four fifths of them singletons. Study conclusions and caveats: Repertoire sampling occurred only after the peak T cell response. In the spike-specific TCR repertoire, nearly half reportedly target unmutated variant regions. Donors in the cohort were predominantly white British and more often female, and clonal diversity was possibly underestimated.

This TCR was recovered from an adult who received the AZD1222 COVID-19 vaccine. Sample: peripheral blood, taken 28 days after the second AZD1222 dose. J is TRBJ1-1 and V is TRBV11-2; tentative D call: TRBD1 (5 bases). CDR3 nucleotide sequence: TGTGCCAGCAGCTTCGGGGGGGGGAACACTGAAGCTTTCTTT. Its translation: CASSFGGGNTEAFF.